This T cell receptor beta chain comes out of a study of cytomegalovirus exposure and HLA in healthy donors. It was with 60 Vbeta and 13 Jbeta primers that the PCR ran. The assay was immunoSEQ multiplex PCR, and TCRdb's table has in-frame clones only and misses some. The sample records some 200,000 clones, about 80% being singletons. Study-level points and caveats: Sequencing had likely introduced a cluster of highly shared sequence variants as an artifact.

With regard to this clone: Its antigen is currently unknown.

Germline CDR1 MDHEN, CDR2 SYDVKM. The CDR3 has 15 residues. V gave up 6 bases and J gave up 4 bases; unmatched junction bases: 10. Sequenced: PBMCs. The genes are TRBV28 and TRBJ2-7; 9 positions match TRBD1. This receptor was identified in a woman aged 25 to 39 in good health and CMV-seropositive. The CDR3 reads CASRSGTGLIYEQYF. DNA of the CDR3: TGTGCCAGCAGGTCCGGGACAGGGCTTATTTACGAGCAGTACTTC. Combining the CDR3 with reference TRBV28 and TRBJ2-7 gives the whole variable domain DVKVTQSSRYLVKRTGEKVFLECVQDMDHENMFWYRQDPGLGLRLIYFSYDVKMKEKGDIPEGYSVSREKKERFSLILESASTNQTSMYLCASRSGTGLIYEQYFGPGTRLTVT.